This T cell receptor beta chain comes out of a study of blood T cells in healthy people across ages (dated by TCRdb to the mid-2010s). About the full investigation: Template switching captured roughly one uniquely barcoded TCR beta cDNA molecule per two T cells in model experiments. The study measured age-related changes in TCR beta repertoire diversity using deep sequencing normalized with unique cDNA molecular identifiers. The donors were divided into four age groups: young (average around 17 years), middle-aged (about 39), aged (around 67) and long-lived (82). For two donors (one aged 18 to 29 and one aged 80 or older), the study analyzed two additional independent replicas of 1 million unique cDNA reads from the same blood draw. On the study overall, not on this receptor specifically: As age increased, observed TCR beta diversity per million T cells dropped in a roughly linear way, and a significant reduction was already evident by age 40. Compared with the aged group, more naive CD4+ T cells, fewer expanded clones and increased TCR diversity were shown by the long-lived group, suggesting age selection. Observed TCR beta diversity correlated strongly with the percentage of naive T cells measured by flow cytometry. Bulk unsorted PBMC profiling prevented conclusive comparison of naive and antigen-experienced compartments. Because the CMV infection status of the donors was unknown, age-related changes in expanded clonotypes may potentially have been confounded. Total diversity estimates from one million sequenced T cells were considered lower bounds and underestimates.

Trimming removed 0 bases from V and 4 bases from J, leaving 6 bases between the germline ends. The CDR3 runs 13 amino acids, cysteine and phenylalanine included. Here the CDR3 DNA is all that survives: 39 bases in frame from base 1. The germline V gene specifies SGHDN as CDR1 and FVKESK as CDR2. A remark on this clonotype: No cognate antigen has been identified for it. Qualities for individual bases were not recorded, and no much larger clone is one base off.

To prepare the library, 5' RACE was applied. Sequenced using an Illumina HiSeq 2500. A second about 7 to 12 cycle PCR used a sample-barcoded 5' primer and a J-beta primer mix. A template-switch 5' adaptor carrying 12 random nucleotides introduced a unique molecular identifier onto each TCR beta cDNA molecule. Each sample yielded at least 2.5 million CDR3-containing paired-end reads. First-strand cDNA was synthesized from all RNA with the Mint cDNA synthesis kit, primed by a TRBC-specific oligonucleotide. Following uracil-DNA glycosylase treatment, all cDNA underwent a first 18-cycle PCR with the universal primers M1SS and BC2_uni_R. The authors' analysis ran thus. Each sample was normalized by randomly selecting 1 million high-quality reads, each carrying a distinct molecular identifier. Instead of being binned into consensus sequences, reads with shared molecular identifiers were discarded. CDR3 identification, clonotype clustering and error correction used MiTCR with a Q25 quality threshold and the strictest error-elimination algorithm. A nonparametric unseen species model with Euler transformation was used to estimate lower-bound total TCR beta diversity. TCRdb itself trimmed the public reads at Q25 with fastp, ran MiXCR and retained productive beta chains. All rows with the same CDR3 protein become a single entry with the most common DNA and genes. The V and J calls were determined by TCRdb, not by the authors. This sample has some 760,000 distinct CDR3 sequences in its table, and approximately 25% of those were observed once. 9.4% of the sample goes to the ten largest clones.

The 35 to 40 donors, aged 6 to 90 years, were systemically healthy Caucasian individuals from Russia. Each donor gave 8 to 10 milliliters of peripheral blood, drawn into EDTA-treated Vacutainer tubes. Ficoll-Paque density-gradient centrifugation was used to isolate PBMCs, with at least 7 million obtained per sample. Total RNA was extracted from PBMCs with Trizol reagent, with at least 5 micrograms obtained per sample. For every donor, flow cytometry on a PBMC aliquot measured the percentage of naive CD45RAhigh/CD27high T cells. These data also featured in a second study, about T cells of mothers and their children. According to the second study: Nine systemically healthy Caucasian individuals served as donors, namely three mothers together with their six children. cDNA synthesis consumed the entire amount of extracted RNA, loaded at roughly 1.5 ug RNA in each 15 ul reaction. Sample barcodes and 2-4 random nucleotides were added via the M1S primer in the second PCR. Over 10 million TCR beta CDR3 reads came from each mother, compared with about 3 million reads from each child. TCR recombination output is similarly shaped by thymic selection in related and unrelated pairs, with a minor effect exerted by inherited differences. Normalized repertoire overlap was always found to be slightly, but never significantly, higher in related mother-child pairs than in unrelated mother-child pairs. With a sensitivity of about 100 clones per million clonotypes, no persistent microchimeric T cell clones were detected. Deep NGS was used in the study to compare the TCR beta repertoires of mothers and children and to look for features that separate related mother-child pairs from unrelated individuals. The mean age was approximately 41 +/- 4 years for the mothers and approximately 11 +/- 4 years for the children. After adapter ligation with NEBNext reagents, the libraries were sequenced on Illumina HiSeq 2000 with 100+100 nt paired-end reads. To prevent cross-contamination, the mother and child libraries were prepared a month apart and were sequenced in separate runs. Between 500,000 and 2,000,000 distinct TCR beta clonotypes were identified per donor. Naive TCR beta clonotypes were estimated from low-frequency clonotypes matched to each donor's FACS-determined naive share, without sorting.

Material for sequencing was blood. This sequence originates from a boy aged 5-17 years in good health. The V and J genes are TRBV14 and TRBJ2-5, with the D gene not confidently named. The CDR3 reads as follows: CASSQDMGETQYF. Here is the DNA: TGTGCCAGCAGCCAAGATATGGGAGAGACCCAGTACTTC.